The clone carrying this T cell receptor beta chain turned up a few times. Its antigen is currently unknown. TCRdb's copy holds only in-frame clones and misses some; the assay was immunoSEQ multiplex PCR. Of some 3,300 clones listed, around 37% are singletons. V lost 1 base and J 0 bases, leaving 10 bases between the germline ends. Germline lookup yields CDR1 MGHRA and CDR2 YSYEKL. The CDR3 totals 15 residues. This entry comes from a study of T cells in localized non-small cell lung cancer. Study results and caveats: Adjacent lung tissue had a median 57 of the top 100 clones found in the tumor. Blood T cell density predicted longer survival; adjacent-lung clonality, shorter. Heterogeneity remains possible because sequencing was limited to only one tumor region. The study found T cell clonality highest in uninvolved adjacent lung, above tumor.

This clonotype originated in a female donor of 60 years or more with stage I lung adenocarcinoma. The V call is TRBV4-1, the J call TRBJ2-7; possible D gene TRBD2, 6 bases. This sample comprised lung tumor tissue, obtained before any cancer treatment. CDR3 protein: CASSQGWEVSYEQYF. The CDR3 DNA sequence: TGCGCCAGCAGCCAAGGATGGGAGGTCTCCTACGAGCAGTACTTC.